This T cell receptor (beta chain) is drawn from a study of cytotoxic CD8 clonotypes in ibrutinib-treated CLL. Study at large: The subjects consisted of about 10 relapsed/refractory and fewer than 16 treatment-naive individuals, with 17 to 18 IGHV unmutated. Study-level points and caveats: Under therapy, public clonotypes either contracted or stayed stable, and they were uncommon. Clonality (at baseline) was higher than in age-matched healthy donors and tracked circulating CD8+ T-cell counts. Having risen at ibrutinib response, clonality had fallen back toward baseline by progression.

Trimming took 7 bases from V and 7 from J, leaving 22 bases between them. The length of the CDR3 is 15 residues. Germline V CDR1 and CDR2: LNHDA, SQIVND (reference sequence). TCRdb keeps only in-frame clones here, not all; method: immunoSEQ multiplex PCR. The data show over 150,000 clones, roughly 86% seen once. As to this clone: Its antigen is not identified.

The receptor was derived from a human donor with chronic lymphocytic leukemia. This sequence joins TRBV19 and TRBJ1-2, with D possibly being TRBD1 (6 bases). This specimen was PBMCs, taken after 12 months of ibrutinib treatment. CDR3 in DNA: TGTGCCAGTAAGGGTCTAGGACAGCCCCATCTTGGCTACACCTTC. Its translation is CASKGLGQPHLGYTF.